The 3 T cell receptor beta chains below come from one sample, sequenced in a study of identical twins. TCRdb re-derived calls from the 5' RACE reads in MiXCR, one entry per CDR3 protein. The sample has about 220,000 distinct CDR3 sequences, around 7.6% seen once; the top ten hold 5.4%. This same sample was also part of a study on yellow fever vaccine responses in identical twins.

Sequenced sample: CD8+ T cells sorted from blood. The source of these receptors is a woman aged 18-35 years in good health.

This clonotype has a handful of counts. The J gene is TRBJ2-5, the V gene TRBV2, with a possible D match to TRBD2 (6 bases). CDR1 SNHLY and CDR2 FYNNEI come from the germline V gene. Trimming took 8 bases from V and 5 from J, leaving 18 bases between them. This CDR3 region has 14 residues. The CDR3 loop reads CASPSGGPGETQYF. CDR3 in DNA: TGTGCCAGCCCGAGTGGAGGGCCAGGGGAGACCCAGTACTTC.

This clonotype has a count of ten or more. The rearrangement links TRBV4-1 to TRBJ2-1; the D gene is possibly TRBD2 (6 bases). Per the germline V gene, CDR1 is MGHRA and CDR2 is YSYEKL. Trimming cost V 1 base and J 3 bases, with 10 bases left between them. This CDR3 comprises 15 residues. For the CDR3, the DNA is TGCGCCAGCAGCCAAGCGGGGGTGGGCTACAATGAGCAGTTCTTC. This gives the protein CASSQAGVGYNEQFF.

This clonotype occurred many times. The V and J genes are TRBV4-1 and TRBJ1-6; a possible D gene is TRBD1 (5 bases). The ends were cut back, 0 bases at V and 10 bases at J, with 13 bases in the middle. The length of the CDR3 is 15 residues. Germline-derived CDR1 and CDR2 are MGHRA and YSYEKL. DNA of the CDR3: TGCGCCAGCAGCCAAGATCAAGGGACGTTATCACCCCTCCACTTT. Its translation: CASSQDQGTLSPLHF.